The source of this T cell receptor beta chain is a study of response to subunit inactivated influenza vaccine. Study conclusions and caveats: The study's authors posited that every seasonal influenza vaccination enlists few new T cells.

This clonotype was seen at least ten times. Its target is unknown. TCRdb re-derived calls from the RT-PCR reads in MiXCR, one entry per CDR3 protein. The table records fewer than 600,000 distinct CDR3 sequences, 6.5% to 8% of them present only once. This clonotype was obtained from a man aged 50-75 years who received an inactivated influenza vaccine. The sequencing here drew on PBMCs from blood, taken 23 to 25 months after vaccination.

The CDR3 nucleotides read TGTGCCAGCAGAGACCCCGGGAGTGGTGGCTACACCTTC. Its translation is CASRDPGSGGYTF. The rearrangement links TRBV6-6 to TRBJ1-2; no reliable D call. With 6 bases removed from V and 7 bases from J, the gap between germline ends came to 15 bases. CDR1 is MNHNY and CDR2 is SVGAGI in the germline V gene (reference sequence). This CDR3 comprises 13 residues.